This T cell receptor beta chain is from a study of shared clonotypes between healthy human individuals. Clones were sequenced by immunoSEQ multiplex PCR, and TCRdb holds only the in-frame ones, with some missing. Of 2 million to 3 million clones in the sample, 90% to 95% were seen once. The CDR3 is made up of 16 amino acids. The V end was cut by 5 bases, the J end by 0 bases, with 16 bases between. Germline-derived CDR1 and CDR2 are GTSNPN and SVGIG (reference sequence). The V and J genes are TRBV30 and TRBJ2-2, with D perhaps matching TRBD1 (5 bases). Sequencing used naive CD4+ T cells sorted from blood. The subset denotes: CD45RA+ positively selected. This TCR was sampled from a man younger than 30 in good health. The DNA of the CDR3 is TGTGCCTGGGTCCCCCAGGGTATTCCGAACACCGGGGAGCTGTTTTTT. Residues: CAWVPQGIPNTGELFF.